Below are 30 T cell receptor beta chains sequenced from a single sample in a study of T cells expressing NK-cell markers. TCRdb reprocessed the 5' RACE reads and reports one entry per CDR3 protein, with no DNA. The specimen's table records roughly 350,000 distinct CDR3 sequences. Sequenced material: blood T cells: a sorted CD56 or NKG2C T cell subset, CD4+ or CD8+ T cells, or bulk PBMC T cells (not recorded which). The source of these receptors is a man between 18 and 69 years old in good health.

V and J are TRBV5-1 and TRBJ2-3; the D call of TRBD1 rests on TCRdb alone, since no DNA is present to check it. CDR1 SGHRS and CDR2 YFSETQ come from the germline V gene. This CDR3 has 16 amino acids. The CDR3 reads CASSFTGSGSTDTQYF. Using reference TRBV5-1 and TRBJ2-3 for the parts outside the CDR3, the full variable domain is KAGVTQTPRYLIKTRGQQVTLSCSPISGHRSVSWYQQTPGQGLQFLFEYFSETQRNKGNFPGRFSGRQFSNSRSEMNVSTLELGDSALYLCASSFTGSGSTDTQYFGPGTRLTVL.

V is TRBV12-3 or TRBV12-4 and J is TRBJ2-7; TCRdb lists TRBD1, though no DNA is available to test this call. This CDR3 has 15 residues. The CDR3 loop reads CASSSVQGPAYEQYF.

The chain combines TRBV7-2 with TRBJ2-2; TCRdb's D call of TRBD2 is untestable without DNA. Germline CDR1 is SGHTA and CDR2 is FQGNSA. The CDR3 contains 14 residues. The CDR3 region is CASSRGGASGELFF. Combining the CDR3 with reference TRBV7-2 and TRBJ2-2 gives the whole variable domain GAGVSQSPSNKVTEKGKDVELRCDPISGHTALYWYRQSLGQGLEFLIYFQGNSAPDKSGLPSDRFSAERTGGSVSTLTIQRTQQEDSAVYLCASSRGGASGELFFGEGSRLTVL.

The chain recombines TRBV28 with TRBJ2-7; TCRdb designates TRBD2, a call that cannot be tested without DNA. CDR1 is MDHEN, CDR2 SYDVKM, per germline. The CDR3 runs 12 residues. The chain's CDR3 is CASSVRGGEQYF.

V is TRBV7-2 and J is TRBJ2-2; the D gene TCRdb calls, TRBD2, cannot be checked with no DNA. From germline, CDR1 is SGHTA and CDR2 FQGNSA. CDR3 size: 16 residues. The CDR3 loop reads CASSPGLAGRTGELFF.

This chain joins TRBV5-1 and TRBJ1-6; TCRdb picks TRBD1, but there is no DNA to check that call. CDR1 is SGHRS, CDR2 YFSETQ, per germline. The length of the CDR3 is 15 residues. The CDR3 protein is CASSLVGAFNSPLHF.

The chain is built from TRBV11-2 and TRBJ2-5; checking the TCRdb D call of TRBD2 is not possible without DNA. Germline-derived CDR1 and CDR2 are SGHAT and FQNNGV. This CDR3 is 15 amino acids long. CDR3: CASSPVRTSGGHKYF.

J is TRBJ1-3 and V is TRBV18; lacking DNA, the TRBD1 call made by TCRdb goes unchecked. Per the germline V gene, CDR1 is KGHSH and CDR2 is LQKENI. The CDR3 length is 17 residues. CDR3 protein: CASSPNRQGSGGNTIYF.

The V and J genes are TRBV29-1 and TRBJ1-2; there is no DNA to check the TCRdb D call of TRBD1. There are 13 residues in the CDR3. Per the germline V gene, CDR1 is SQVTM and CDR2 is ANQGSEA. The CDR3 protein is CSVAGDRIYGYTF.

This chain links TRBV6-7 with TRBJ2-2; TCRdb picks TRBD1, but there is no DNA to check that call. TRBV6-7 is placed among ORFs of uncertain function. The CDR3 sequence is 15 residues long. CDR3 protein: CASTDVGAGTGELFF.

This chain connects TRBV11-3 to TRBJ2-2; TCRdb returns TRBD1, unconfirmable since there is no DNA. CDR1 is SGHNT and CDR2 is YENEEA in the germline V gene. The length of the CDR3 is 14 residues. CDR3 amino acids: CASSRGFSTGELFF.

The V and J genes are TRBV2 and TRBJ2-7. CDR1 and CDR2 (germline): SNHLY, FYNNEI. The CDR3 sequence is 14 residues long. The CDR3 protein is CASSEKSGWGEQYF.

The chain links TRBV12-3 or TRBV12-4 to TRBJ1-1; TCRdb lists TRBD1, though no DNA is available to test this call. CDR3 length: 15 residues. CDR3 amino acids: CASLKTGGMNTEAFF.

The chain couples TRBV10-3 to TRBJ2-7. This CDR3 spans 13 amino acids. Germline V gene lookup returns CDR1 ENHRY and CDR2 SYGVKD. CDR3 in amino acids: CAISRTDSYEQYF.

The genes are TRBV9 and TRBJ1-1. Looked up from germline, CDR1 is SGDLS and CDR2 is YYNGEE. This CDR3 is built from 14 residues. The CDR3 loop is CASSVGGVRTEAFF. Looking up the rest from reference TRBV9 and TRBJ1-1 gives the full variable domain: DSGVTQTPKHLITATGQRVTLRCSPRSGDLSVYWYQQSLDQGLQFLIQYYNGEERAKGNILERFSAQQFPDLHSELNLSSLELGDSALYFCASSVGGVRTEAFFGQGTRLTVV.

The chain uses TRBV29-1 and TRBJ2-7; TCRdb reports TRBD2, a call that lacks DNA to check it against. Germline-derived CDR1 and CDR2 are SQVTM and ANQGSEA. CDR3 size: 18 residues. CDR3 amino acids: CSVVLGTRTLWAESEQYF.

This chain links TRBV4-2 with TRBJ1-2; TCRdb designates TRBD1, a call that cannot be tested without DNA. Germline CDR1 is LGHNA and CDR2 is YNFKEQ. This CDR3 comprises 13 residues. The CDR3 protein is CASSQTGNYGYTF.

The rearrangement links TRBV9 to TRBJ2-1; TCRdb picks TRBD1, but there is no DNA to check that call. CDR1 is SGDLS and CDR2 is YYNGEE in the germline V gene. CDR3 size: 15 residues. This CDR3 is CASPGCGGIYNEQFF.

The chain has TRBV15 and TRBJ2-5; TCRdb proposes TRBD2, but this gene call is untestable without DNA. Germline CDR1 is LNHNV and CDR2 is YYDKDF (reference sequence). This CDR3 comprises 16 residues. CDR3 in amino acids: CATTLSGGAFWETQYF.

The chain combines TRBV2 with TRBJ1-2; TCRdb returns TRBD1, unconfirmable since there is no DNA. This CDR3 region has 15 residues. In germline, CDR1 is SNHLY, CDR2 FYNNEI. CDR3 sequence: CASITDRSFNYGYTF. The full variable domain, with the rest looked up from reference TRBV2 and TRBJ1-2, is EPEVTQTPSHQVTQMGQEVILRCVPISNHLYFYWYRQILGQKVEFLVSFYNNEISEKSEIFDDQFSVERPDGSNFTLKIRSTKLEDSAMYFCASITDRSFNYGYTFGSGTRLTVV.

The CDR3 region is CASSAKPSGTRSTGELFF. The rearrangement uses TRBV6-1 and TRBJ2-2; no DNA is available, so the TRBD1 call from TCRdb remains unchecked. This CDR3 has 18 amino acids. Germline assignment: CDR1 MNHNS and CDR2 SASEGT.

The rearrangement links TRBV5-1 to TRBJ2-7; the D call from TCRdb, TRBD1, cannot be confirmed without DNA. CDR3 size: 16 residues. In germline, CDR1 is SGHRS, CDR2 YFSETQ. The chain's CDR3 is CASIIAPGQGTYEQYF.

CDR3 loop: CASSREPGANVLTF. The rearrangement links TRBV7-9 to TRBJ2-6. Germline V gene sequence: CDR1 SEHNR, CDR2 FQNEAQ (reference sequence). The CDR3 sequence is 14 residues long.

This chain uses TRBV12-3 or TRBV12-4 with TRBJ1-4; TCRdb's D call of TRBD1 is untestable without DNA. The CDR3 covers 16 residues. The CDR3 is CAGQGQGHWLTEKLFF.

J is TRBJ2-5 and V is TRBV2; TCRdb calls TRBD2, which cannot be checked without DNA. CDR1 and CDR2 (germline): SNHLY, FYNNEI. The CDR3 totals 16 residues. The CDR3 sequence: CASGSTSGGPQETQYF.

The V and J genes are TRBV5-1 and TRBJ2-5; the TCRdb call, TRBD1, lacks DNA for checking. CDR3 length: 16 residues. Looked up from germline, CDR1 is SGHRS and CDR2 is YFSETQ. This chain's CDR3 is CASSLRPPDRVETQYF.

This chain uses TRBV12-3 or TRBV12-4 with TRBJ2-5; TCRdb names TRBD2, which stays unverified in the absence of DNA. This CDR3 is 18 amino acids long. The CDR3 sequence: CASSPSGLAGGRQETQYF.

V is TRBV13 and J is TRBJ2-5; TCRdb selects TRBD2, and the lack of DNA leaves this call unchecked. In germline, CDR1 is PRHDT, CDR2 FYEKMQ (reference sequence). CDR3 length equals 14 residues. The chain's CDR3 is CASSPRDFGKTQYF.

The chain uses TRBV29-1 and TRBJ2-5; without DNA, the TCRdb call of TRBD2 cannot be checked. Germline CDR1 reads SQVTM; CDR2 reads ANQGSEA. The CDR3 extends over 14 amino acids. This chain's CDR3 is CSVAPGGAWETQYF. Complete variable domain (other parts from reference TRBV29-1 and TRBJ2-5): SAVISQKPSRDICQRGTSLTIQCQVDSQVTMMFWYRQQPGQSLTLIATANQGSEATYESGFVIDKFPISRPNLTFSTLTVSNMSPEDSSIYLCSVAPGGAWETQYFGPGTRLLVL.

The rearrangement joins TRBV12-3 or TRBV12-4 to TRBJ2-2; the D call of TRBD2 rests on TCRdb alone, since no DNA is present to check it. This CDR3 is built from 14 residues. CDR3 sequence reads: CASSPLGGPGELFF.